These 20 T cell receptor beta chains came from one sample sequenced in a study of T cells in Graves' hyperthyroidism and ophthalmopathy. RNA transcripts were the template for amplifying TCR beta CDR3 regions. A set of HTBI primers served as the primers for a first-round RT-PCR of the TCR CDR3. TCRdb called the multiplex PCR reads again in MiXCR, with one record for every CDR3 protein. The profile shows about 840,000 distinct CDR3 sequences, about 38% of them singletons. Input material: blood. The receptors were gathered from a man aged 18 to 30 with Graves' hyperthyroidism.

To note about this clonotype: An end of the junction does not agree with germline; a read error may underlie this. CDR3 nucleotides: TGTGCCGGCAGTCCGACGGTCGTCTATGGCTACACCTTC. Residues: CAGSPTVVYGYTF. The chain uses TRBV7-3 and TRBJ1-2, with unresolved D. The length of the CDR3 is 13 residues. Germline V gene data show CDR1 as SGHTA and CDR2 as FQGTGA.

The chain uses TRBV20-1 and TRBJ2-7; no reliable D call. The length of the CDR3 is 14 residues. Germline V gives CDR1 DFQATT, CDR2 SNEGSKA (reference sequence). V was trimmed by 2 bases and J by 0 bases, leaving 11 bases between them. Here the CDR3 reads CSARKDRSSYEQYF. Here the CDR3 DNA reads TGCAGTGCTAGAAAGGACCGCAGCTCCTACGAGCAGTACTTC.

This clonotype appeared many times. V usage is TRBV29-1 and J usage is TRBJ1-1; D gene unclear. The germline V gene encodes CDR1 SQVTM and CDR2 ANQGSEA. Between the trimmed V and J ends, which lost 3 bases and 1 base, there was a span of 12 bases. The CDR3 runs to 14 residues. CDR3 sequence: CSVDRPEENTEAFF. For the CDR3, the DNA is TGCAGCGTTGATCGGCCAGAAGAGAACACTGAAGCTTTCTTT.

The chain combines TRBV7-9 with TRBJ2-2; 8 bases line up with TRBD1. The CDR3 is 15 residues long. Per germline, CDR1 SEHNR and CDR2 FQNEAQ (reference sequence). The V gene end was trimmed by 4 bases and the J gene end by 5 bases; junction bases not matched to a gene: 6. This chain's CDR3 is CASSWDRKETGELFF. The CDR3 nucleotides read TGTGCCAGCAGCTGGGACAGGAAGGAGACCGGGGAGCTGTTTTTT.

This clonotype was detected ten times or more. This sequence joins TRBV20-1 and TRBJ1-6; 10 bases are a match to TRBD1. The germline V gene has CDR1 DFQATT and CDR2 SNEGSKA (reference sequence). The V and J ends lost 1 base and 8 bases, in that order; junction bases with no gene match: 5. The CDR3 covers 15 residues. The CDR3 sequence is CSARVGQGDHSPLHF. The CDR3, as DNA: TGCAGTGCTAGAGTTGGACAGGGGGATCATTCACCCCTCCACTTT.

There are many counts of this clonotype. The V gene is TRBV9, the J gene TRBJ1-3; D is uncertain. Trimming left V 0 bases short and J 0 bases short, with 10 bases between. CDR3 length equals 16 residues. Germline V gives CDR1 SGDLS, CDR2 YYNGEE. The CDR3 reads CASSVEPDRSGNTIYF. CDR3 DNA: TGTGCCAGCAGCGTAGAGCCTGATCGCTCTGGAAACACCATATATTTT.

The chain recombines TRBV20-1 with TRBJ1-1, with 12 bases that match TRBD1. V lost 3 bases and J lost 4; bases outside the gene matches: 6. This CDR3 contains 15 residues. Per the germline V gene, CDR1 is DFQATT and CDR2 is SNEGSKA (reference sequence). CDR3 sequence reads: CSARIPGQGATEAFF. Written as DNA, the CDR3 is TGCAGTGCTAGGATCCCGGGACAGGGGGCCACTGAAGCTTTCTTT.

This clonotype was found many times. The chain joins TRBV5-1 to TRBJ1-3; 9 nucleotides line up with TRBD1. Unmatched junction bases numbered 6, after V lost 4 bases and J lost 4 bases. Germline V gene lookup returns CDR1 SGHRS and CDR2 YFSETQ. There are 15 residues in the CDR3. The CDR3 bases are TGCGCCAGCAGCGGAGGGACAGGGACAGGAAACACCATATATTTT. Translating gives CASSGGTGTGNTIYF.

The J gene is TRBJ2-7, the V gene TRBV7-8; the D gene could be TRBD1 or TRBD2 (5 bases each). This CDR3 comprises 17 residues. The germline CDR1 and CDR2 sequences are SGHVS and FQNEAQ. V lost 5 bases, J lost 4 bases, and 24 bases lay in between. Here the CDR3 DNA reads TGTGCCAGCAGCCCCCCCCAGGGTTTCCGGGGCACGTACGAGCAGTACTTC. It specifies CASSPPQGFRGTYEQYF.

This clonotype was seen at least ten times. The chain combines TRBV25-1 with TRBJ2-7, with D uncertain. This CDR3 region has 11 residues. The V gene lost 8 bases and the J gene lost 4 bases, with 9 bases spanning the gap. CDR1 MGHDK and CDR2 SYGVNS come from the germline V gene. In DNA, the CDR3 is TGTGCCAGCCAACAGAATTACGAGCAGTACTTC. Residues: CASQQNYEQYF.

This clonotype was detected only a few times. In nucleotides, the CDR3 is TGCGCCAGCAGCTCAGGACTAGCGGGAGTTCCAGAGACCCAGTACTTC. This sequence encodes CASSSGLAGVPETQYF. The chain combines TRBV5-1 with TRBJ2-5, with TRBD2 matching over 13 bases. The V and J ends lost 3 bases and 4 bases, in that order; junction bases with no gene match: 6. The CDR3 totals 16 residues. CDR1 SGHRS and CDR2 YFSETQ come from the germline V gene.

The rearrangement uses TRBV10-3 and TRBJ1-5, with unresolved D. Germline lookup yields CDR1 ENHRY and CDR2 SYGVKD. V dropped 2 bases and J dropped 7 bases, with 9 bases sitting between them. The CDR3 contains 13 residues. The DNA for the CDR3 is TGTGCCATCAGTGAGACTGGGTTCCAGCCCCAGCATTTT. Its translation is CAISETGFQPQHF.

Only a few counts were recorded for this clonotype. The rearrangement uses TRBV5-1 and TRBJ1-1, with D perhaps TRBD1 (5 bases). CDR3 length: 16 residues. V gave up 0 bases and J gave up 0 bases, with 12 bases separating them. Per germline, CDR1 SGHRS and CDR2 YFSETQ. The CDR3 spells CASSLEYWGMNTEAFF. In DNA form, the CDR3 reads TGCGCCAGCAGCTTGGAATATTGGGGGATGAACACTGAAGCTTTCTTT.

Only a few counts were recorded for this clonotype. The rearrangement links TRBV19 to TRBJ2-7, with a possible D match to TRBD1 (6 bases). From germline, CDR1 is LNHDA and CDR2 SQIVND (reference sequence). The CDR3 length is 15 residues. V was trimmed by 6 bases and J by 4 bases, leaving 19 bases between them. CDR3 sequence: CASRPGQFGKYEQYF. The DNA of the CDR3 is TGTGCCAGTAGGCCCGGACAGTTTGGGAAATACGAGCAGTACTTC.

In this sample, this clonotype turned up many times. The gene calls are TRBV19 and TRBJ2-6, with D tentatively TRBD1 (6 bases). The length of the CDR3 is 12 residues. The V gene's germline CDR1 is LNHDA and CDR2 SQIVND (reference sequence). Trimming shortened V by 8 bases and J by 4 bases, and 6 bases separated the two germline ends. The CDR3 sequence is CASGTGANVLTF. CDR3 DNA sequence: TGTGCCAGTGGGACAGGGGCCAACGTCCTGACTTTC.

In its sample, this clonotype was seen many times. This sequence joins TRBV2 and TRBJ1-5; 7 bases agree with TRBD1. V shed 6 bases and J 3 bases; nucleotides not matched to a gene: 8. Germline CDR1 is SNHLY and CDR2 is FYNNEI. The CDR3 covers 15 residues. CDR3 sequence reads: CASRDREIPNQPQHF. The CDR3 DNA reads as TGTGCCAGCAGAGACAGGGAAATACCCAATCAGCCCCAGCATTTT. Full variable domain (rest looked up from reference TRBV2 and TRBJ1-5): EPEVTQTPSHQVTQMGQEVILRCVPISNHLYFYWYRQILGQKVEFLVSFYNNEISEKSEIFDDQFSVERPDGSNFTLKIRSTKLEDSAMYFCASRDREIPNQPQHFGDGTRLSIL.

The chain combines TRBV7-2 with TRBJ1-5; no clear D. From germline, CDR1 is SGHTA and CDR2 FQGNSA. The V gene lost 6 bases and the J gene lost 5 bases, with 14 bases spanning the gap. The CDR3 is 14 residues long. The CDR3 DNA is TGTGCCAGCAGTTACTACGCGGATTATCAGCCCCAGCATTTT. Its protein is CASSYYADYQPQHF.

Only a few counts were recorded for this clonotype. The rearrangement links TRBV11-2 to TRBJ1-4; unclear D gene. CDR3 length equals 13 residues. V gave up 5 bases and J gave up 7 bases, with 11 bases separating them. Germline assignment: CDR1 SGHAT and CDR2 FQNNGV. The CDR3 spells CASSTLSIEKLFF. The DNA for the CDR3 is TGTGCCAGCAGCACCCTCTCTATTGAAAAACTGTTTTTT.

This clonotype has at least ten counts. One end of the junction fails to match germline, which may point to a read error. V and J are TRBV5-1 and TRBJ1-6; D gene ambiguous. Germline values: CDR1 SGHRS, CDR2 YFSETQ. The CDR3 consists of 14 residues. CDR3 DNA: TGTGCCAGCAGCTTGGCTGGCGGAAATTCACCCCTCCACTTT. Its protein product is CASSLAGGNSPLHF.

The J gene is TRBJ1-1, the V gene TRBV4-1, with a weak D call TRBD1 (5 bases). Germline values: CDR1 MGHRA, CDR2 YSYEKL. The CDR3 covers 13 residues. Trimming left V 7 bases short and J 0 bases short, with 9 bases between. CDR3 DNA sequence: TGCGCCAGCAAGCGGGGCATGAACACTGAAGCTTTCTTT. This gives the protein CASKRGMNTEAFF.